The TCR beta chain under discussion was sequenced for a study of T-cell reconstitution after alpha-beta-depleted transplantation in children. The study's findings and limits: In some patients, recipient T cells and intrathymic progenitors surviving conditioning explained high day-60 diversity. Two months or so post-transplant, alpha-beta T cells reportedly derived from several hundred expanded graft clones. Newly made T cells mostly supplied T-cell counts and diversity one year after transplant.

On this clonotype itself: Its antigen is unidentified.

Molecular barcoding with unique molecular identifiers was used for the TCRbeta library. Each CDR3 protein gets one entry after TCRdb re-called the PCR reads with MiXCR. The sample contains 200,000 to 250,000 distinct CDR3 sequences, 24% of which appear only once. From germline, CDR1 is SGHRS and CDR2 YFSETQ. Trimming pared 2 bases from V and 2 bases from J, leaving 11 bases between. The CDR3 is 16 amino acids. This specimen consisted of PBMCs, mostly from graft donor cells, obtained 360 days after TCRalphabeta/CD19-depleted stem cell transplant. The rearrangement links TRBV5-1 to TRBJ1-6, with D maybe TRBD1 (5 bases). The TCR comes from a female patient aged 2-15 years who had a stem cell transplant for congenital amegakaryocytic thrombocytopenia, so the T cells may come from the graft donor. In DNA form, the CDR3 reads TGCGCCAGCAGCTTTCAGGGAGGCACCTATAATTCACCCCTCCACTTT. Residues: CASSFQGGTYNSPLHF.